A selection of T cell receptor beta chains follows, all from one sample in a study of blood T cell repertoires in COVID-19. The repertoire was sequenced with immunoSEQ multiplex PCR; TCRdb's copy has only in-frame clones and lacks some. The data hold 150,000 to 200,000 clones, with around nine tenths observed a single time. The sequencing sample was made of peripheral blood. The receptor source for this set is a man aged 35 to 55 with active or convalescent COVID-19. Both conserved end residues are part of each CDR3. The order of the fields is J gene, D gene, V gene, clone size, CDR3 protein, CDR3 DNA. D genes are given only for firm matches. Rows may omit the clone size; those that give it use once, few, many or a size class.

>TRBJ1-3|-|TRBV12-3/TRBV12-4|-
CASSFSSDTIYF
TGTGCCAGCAGTTTTAGTTCCGACACCATATATTTT
>TRBJ2-3|-|TRBV5-1|few
CASSLAGDSDTQYF
TGCGCCAGCAGCTTGGCCGGGGACTCAGATACGCAGTATTTT
>TRBJ1-2|-|TRBV19|-
CASSISFPDGYTF
TGTGCCAGTAGTATATCCTTCCCTGATGGCTACACCTTC
>TRBJ2-7|-|TRBV6-2/TRBV6-3|-
CASSYGPYEQYF
TGTGCCAGCAGTTACGGCCCGTACGAGCAGTACTTC
>TRBJ1-1|-|TRBV14|-
CASSQMAHEAFF
TGTGCCAGCAGCCAAATGGCACATGAAGCTTTCTTT
>TRBJ2-1|-|TRBV6-5|-
CASSYSTGEIYNEQFF
TGTGCCAGCAGTTACTCGACGGGGGAGATATACAATGAGCAGTTCTTC
>TRBJ2-7|TRBD1|TRBV19|-
CASSIPDRGQEQYF
TGTGCCAGTAGTATACCGGACAGGGGGCAAGAGCAGTACTTC
>TRBJ1-2|-|TRBV30|few
CAWTPRIHYGYTF
TGTGCCTGGACCCCCAGGATCCACTATGGCTACACCTTC
>TRBJ1-3|-|TRBV4-1|-
CASSQETRFSGNTIYF
TGCGCCAGCAGTCAAGAAACGAGATTCTCTGGAAACACCATATATTTT
>TRBJ1-1|-|TRBV28|-
CASSVPGLRNTEAFF
TGTGCCAGCAGTGTACCAGGGCTTCGGAACACTGAAGCTTTCTTT
>TRBJ1-1|-|TRBV5-4|-
CASRGSRMDTEAFF
TGTGCCAGCAGGGGCTCTCGGATGGACACTGAAGCTTTCTTT
>TRBJ1-2|-|TRBV7-9|-
CASRGDQPLGNYGYTF
TGTGCCAGCAGAGGGGATCAACCCCTTGGGAACTATGGCTACACCTTC
>TRBJ1-6|TRBD1|TRBV11-3|-
CAIINPGQEDNSPLHF
TGTGCCATTATTAACCCGGGACAGGAGGATAATTCACCCCTCCACTTT
>TRBJ1-1|-|TRBV5-1|few
CASSLGRGNTEAFF
TGCGCCAGCAGCTTGGGACGGGGGAACACTGAAGCTTTCTTT
>TRBJ1-2|TRBD1|TRBV2|-
CATQRTGGDYGYTF
TGTGCCACCCAAAGGACAGGGGGCGACTATGGCTACACCTTC
>TRBJ1-6|-|TRBV7-8|-
CASSLRVLEPLHF
TGTGCCAGCAGCTTACGGGTCTTGGAACCCCTCCACTTT
>TRBJ1-3|-|TRBV10-3|-
CAISLRDTIYF
TGTGCCATCAGCCTAAGAGACACCATATATTTT
>TRBJ2-1|TRBD2|TRBV6-5|-
CASASPGLADNEQFF
TGTGCCAGCGCCTCTCCGGGACTAGCGGACAATGAGCAGTTCTTC
>TRBJ1-1|-|TRBV6-1|-
CASSEGLHTEAFF
TGTGCCAGCAGTGAAGGACTGCACACTGAAGCTTTCTTT
>TRBJ1-6|TRBD1|TRBV6-5|-
CASSYSGGQPNSPLHF
TGTGCCAGCAGTTACTCAGGGGGACAGCCAAATTCACCCCTCCACTTT
>TRBJ2-5|-|TRBV5-1|few
CASSLEGRGQETQYF
TGCGCCAGCAGCTTGGAGGGTCGGGGGCAAGAGACCCAGTACTTC
>TRBJ2-2|TRBD2|TRBV4-3|-
CASSQDSLLAEAGELFF
TGCGCCAGCAGCCAAGATTCTTTACTAGCGGAAGCCGGGGAGCTGTTTTTT
>TRBJ1-1|-|TRBV12-3/TRBV12-4|-
CASTWTKGTEAFF
TGTGCCAGCACTTGGACAAAGGGAACTGAAGCTTTCTTT
>TRBJ2-3|TRBD2|TRBV3-1/TRBV3-2|-
CASSPRGSGGDTQYF
TGTGCCAGCAGCCCGCGGGGTAGCGGGGGAGATACGCAGTATTTT
>TRBJ2-4|TRBD1|TRBV2|-
CASSDEGAAKNIQYF
TGTGCCAGCAGTGACGAGGGGGCAGCCAAAAACATTCAGTACTTC
>TRBJ2-7|TRBD2|TRBV6-6|once
CASSPDQRGGANEQYF
TGTGCCAGCAGTCCCGACCAGCGGGGGGGCGCCAACGAGCAGTACTTC
>TRBJ2-3|-|TRBV4-1|-
CASSQAAVGDTQYF
TGCGCCAGCAGCCAGGCCGCAGTTGGTGATACGCAGTATTTT
>TRBJ2-1|TRBD2|TRBV9|-
CASSALAGGQNEQFF
TGTGCCAGCAGCGCCCTAGCGGGGGGGCAAAATGAGCAGTTCTTC
>TRBJ1-1|-|TRBV30|once
CARIPRAGGTEAFF
TGTGCCCGGATCCCCAGGGCCGGGGGCACTGAAGCTTTCTTT
>TRBJ2-1|TRBD2|TRBV4-1|-
CASSQDPLAGGNNEQFF
TGCGCCAGCAGCCAAGATCCGCTAGCGGGGGGGAACAATGAGCAGTTCTTC
>TRBJ2-7|-|TRBV20-1|-
CSASSGTAYEQYF
TGCAGTGCTAGTAGTGGGACTGCCTACGAGCAGTACTTC
>TRBJ1-6|-|TRBV5-1|-
CASSLAGISGSPLHF
TGCGCCAGCAGCTTGGCCGGTATATCCGGTTCACCCCTCCACTTT
>TRBJ1-2|TRBD1|TRBV19|-
CASAVRGTGGAVNGYTF
TGTGCCAGTGCCGTGAGGGGGACAGGGGGCGCTGTTAATGGCTACACCTTC
>TRBJ1-6|-|TRBV7-2|-
CASSEDRTNSPLHF
TGTGCCAGCAGCGAGGACAGAACTAATTCACCCCTCCACTTT
>TRBJ2-5|TRBD1|TRBV25-1|-
CASSDSPGQGMETQYF
TGTGCCAGCAGTGACTCACCGGGACAGGGGATGGAGACCCAGTACTTC
>TRBJ1-1|TRBD1|TRBV5-1|few
CASSFDRGRTEAFF
TGCGCCAGCAGCTTTGACAGGGGCCGGACTGAAGCTTTCTTT
>TRBJ1-2|TRBD1|TRBV7-3|-
CASSLGQGNYGYTF
TGTGCCAGCAGCTTGGGACAGGGGAACTATGGCTACACCTTC
>TRBJ1-1|-|TRBV5-1|once
CASSFGRDTEAFF
TGCGCCAGCAGCTTTGGCAGGGACACTGAAGCTTTCTTT
>TRBJ1-2|-|TRBV14|once
CASSQARSHGYTF
TGTGCCAGCAGCCAGGCCCGATCCCATGGCTACACCTTC
>TRBJ1-1|TRBD1|TRBV18|few
CASSPRQGATNTEAFF
TGTGCCAGCTCACCCCGTCAGGGGGCAACGAACACTGAAGCTTTCTTT
>TRBJ1-6|-|TRBV2|-
CASSDQGMINSPLHF
TGTGCCAGCAGTGACCAGGGTATGATAAATTCACCCCTCCACTTT
>TRBJ1-2|-|TRBV30|-
CAWSVAGSPGGYTF
TGTGCCTGGAGTGTAGCGGGGTCGCCTGGGGGCTACACCTTC
>TRBJ2-3|-|TRBV7-2|few
CASSSLLQGADTQYF
TGTGCCAGCAGCTCCCTTCTACAGGGCGCAGATACGCAGTATTTT
>TRBJ1-4|-|TRBV2|-
CASRDSYQNEKLFF
TGTGCCAGCAGGGACAGCTACCAAAATGAAAAACTGTTTTTT
>TRBJ1-2|-|TRBV21-1|once
CARSQGNYGYTF
TGTGCCAGATCACAGGGGAACTATGGCTACACCTTC
>TRBJ1-5|-|TRBV27|-
CASSLGRGNQPQHF
TGTGCCAGCAGTTTAGGCAGGGGAAATCAGCCCCAGCATTTT
>TRBJ1-2|TRBD1|TRBV10-2|-
CASKMGQGSYGYTF
TGCGCCAGCAAAATGGGACAGGGAAGCTATGGCTACACCTTC
>TRBJ2-3|TRBD2|TRBV9|-
CASSSTSGGFPDTQYF
TGTGCCAGCAGCTCGACTAGCGGGGGGTTCCCAGATACGCAGTATTTT
>TRBJ1-3|-|TRBV6-5|-
CASILGSSGNTIYF
TGTGCCAGCATCTTGGGCAGCTCCGGAAACACCATATATTTT
>TRBJ2-1|TRBD2|TRBV7-2|-
CASSLVGTSRDEQFF
TGTGCCAGCAGCTTAGTCGGGACTAGTCGGGATGAGCAGTTCTTC
>TRBJ1-2|-|TRBV2|-
CASYPGDHGYTF
TGTGCCAGTTACCCAGGGGATCATGGCTACACCTTC
>TRBJ2-6|-|TRBV5-1|-
CASSLVLRGANVLTF
TGCGCCAGCAGTTTGGTGCTGAGGGGGGCCAACGTCCTGACTTTC
>TRBJ2-6|-|TRBV19|-
CASSPQEGAGANVLTF
TGTGCCAGTAGTCCCCAGGAGGGAGCTGGGGCCAACGTCCTGACTTTC